Shown below are 9 T cell receptor beta chains from a single sample sequenced in a study of shared clonotypes between healthy human individuals. Clones were read by immunoSEQ multiplex PCR, and TCRdb kept only the in-frame ones, dropping some. The sample comprises approximately 530,000 clones, around 96% of which are singletons, and about 0.06% rests with the top ten. The sample was naive CD4+ T cells sorted from blood. The sample's subset: CD45RA+ positively selected. These receptors were taken from a woman aged 30 to 39 in good health.

This sequence joins TRBV19 and TRBJ1-2; a possible D gene is TRBD1 (6 bases). The CDR3 has 15 amino acids. V was clipped by 7 bases and J by 5 bases, with 20 bases between them. Germline values: CDR1 LNHDA, CDR2 SQIVND (reference sequence). CDR3 in amino acids: CASTQRARGRYGYTF. DNA for the CDR3: TGTGCCAGTACCCAACGGGCCAGGGGTCGTTATGGCTACACCTTC.

V and J are TRBV5-1 and TRBJ2-5, with D possibly TRBD2 on 6 matching bases. Trimming pared 4 bases from V and 4 bases from J, leaving 17 bases between. This CDR3 contains 15 residues. CDR1 and CDR2 (germline): SGHRS, YFSETQ. The CDR3 here is CASSPGVGAGETQYF. CDR3 sequence (DNA): TGCGCCAGCAGCCCGGGGGTTGGTGCGGGAGAGACCCAGTACTTC. The variable domain in full, with the rest retrieved from reference TRBV5-1 and TRBJ2-5, is KAGVTQTPRYLIKTRGQQVTLSCSPISGHRSVSWYQQTPGQGLQFLFEYFSETQRNKGNFPGRFSGRQFSNSRSEMNVSTLELGDSALYLCASSPGVGAGETQYFGPGTRLLVL.

The rearrangement uses TRBV6-1 and TRBJ1-2, with TRBD1 matching 8 bases. The germline V gene has CDR1 MNHNS and CDR2 SASEGT. This CDR3 spans 13 amino acids. V lost 3 bases to trimming and J lost 7 bases; unmatched junction nucleotides: 4. CDR3 amino acids: CASSEGTGSGYTF. The CDR3 nucleotides are TGTGCCAGCAGTGAGGGGACAGGCAGTGGCTACACCTTC.

This chain links TRBV19 with TRBJ1-5, with 9 bases that match TRBD1. Germline V gene data show CDR1 as LNHDA and CDR2 as SQIVND (reference sequence). CDR3 length equals 15 residues. The J segment lost 5 bases and the V segment lost 4 bases, leaving 6 bases of the junction unmatched. The CDR3 DNA follows: TGTGCCAGTAGTACCGAAGGACAGGGGCATCAGCCCCAGCATTTT. Translating it yields CASSTEGQGHQPQHF.

In this sample, this clone turned up once. The chain employs TRBV5-1 and TRBJ2-7, with D perhaps matching TRBD1 (6 bases). CDR1 is SGHRS and CDR2 is YFSETQ in the germline V gene. The CDR3 extends over 13 amino acids. With 5 bases removed from V and 4 bases from J, the gap between germline ends came to 13 bases. The CDR3 region has the DNA TGCGCCAGCAGGGGGGCTAGTACTTACGAGCAGTACTTC. This encodes CASRGASTYEQYF.

The chain carries TRBV7-9 and TRBJ2-3; unclear D gene. Trimming pared 3 bases from V and 2 bases from J, leaving 12 bases between. CDR1 and CDR2 (germline): SEHNR, FQNEAQ (reference sequence). This CDR3 has 15 residues. CDR3 nucleotide sequence: TGTGCCAGCAGCTTCTCAACACTCCTCACAGATACGCAGTATTTT. Translated, it gives CASSFSTLLTDTQYF.

The chain is built from TRBV29-1 and TRBJ1-2; 10 positions agree with TRBD1. V dropped 4 bases and J dropped 3; count of bases not matched to a gene: 11. Per germline, CDR1 SQVTM and CDR2 ANQGSEA. CDR3 size: 16 residues. CDR3 sequence: CSVGPGQGRLDYGYTF. DNA of the CDR3: TGCAGCGTTGGACCGGGACAGGGGCGCCTCGACTATGGCTACACCTTC. Looking up the rest from reference TRBV29-1 and TRBJ1-2 gives the full variable domain: SAVISQKPSRDICQRGTSLTIQCQVDSQVTMMFWYRQQPGQSLTLIATANQGSEATYESGFVIDKFPISRPNLTFSTLTVSNMSPEDSSIYLCSVGPGQGRLDYGYTFGSGTRLTVV.

The chain recombines TRBV27 with TRBJ2-5; 9 bases agree with TRBD1. The DNA end favors TRBJ2-7, so the J call may be wrong. The germline V gene has CDR1 MNHEY and CDR2 SMNVEV (reference sequence). The CDR3 sequence is 14 residues long. Here the CDR3 reads CASSSYRGPYEQYF. The CDR3 DNA reads TGTGCCAGCAGTAGTTACAGGGGGCCCTACGAGCAGTACTTC.

The rearrangement uses TRBV6-1 and TRBJ1-5; no firm D call. The CDR3 totals 14 residues. V dropped 6 bases and J dropped 4 bases, with 13 bases sitting between them. CDR1 MNHNS and CDR2 SASEGT come from the germline V gene. The CDR3 protein is CASSPSWVNQPQHF. CDR3 nucleotides: TGTGCCAGCAGCCCTTCCTGGGTAAATCAGCCCCAGCATTTT.